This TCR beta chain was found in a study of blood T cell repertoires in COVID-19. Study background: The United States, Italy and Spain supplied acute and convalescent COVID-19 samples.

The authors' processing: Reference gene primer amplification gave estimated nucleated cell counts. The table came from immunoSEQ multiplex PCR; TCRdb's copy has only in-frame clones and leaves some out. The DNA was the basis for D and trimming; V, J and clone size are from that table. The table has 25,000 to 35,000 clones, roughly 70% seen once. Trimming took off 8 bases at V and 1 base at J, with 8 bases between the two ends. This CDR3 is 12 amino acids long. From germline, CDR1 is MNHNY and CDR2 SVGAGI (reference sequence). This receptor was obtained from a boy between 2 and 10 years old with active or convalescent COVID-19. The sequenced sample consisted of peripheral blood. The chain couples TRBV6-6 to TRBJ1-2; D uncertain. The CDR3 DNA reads TGTGCCAGCGCGATTCTTAACTATGGCTACACCTTC. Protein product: CASAILNYGYTF.